The 32 T cell receptor beta chains below all came from one sample that was sequenced in a study of CD8 T cells in Susac syndrome. It was with random hexamers that 0.5 to 1 ug RNA was reverse transcribed. A single record per CDR3 protein comes from TCRdb applying MiXCR to the immunoSEQ multiplex PCR reads. The data hold 95,000 to 150,000 distinct CDR3 sequences, with 94% observed a single time. The specimen sequenced was CD4+ T cells from PBMCs. The receptors come from a human donor in good health.

The chain is built from TRBV19 and TRBJ1-2; 7 bases line up with TRBD1. There are 15 residues in the CDR3. CDR1 is LNHDA and CDR2 is SQIVND in the germline V gene (reference sequence). The junction had 9 bases not matched to a gene; V was cut back by 5 bases and J by 3 bases. Here the CDR3 DNA reads TGTGCCAGTAGTCCGACAGGGTTGGCAGACTATGGCTACACCTTC. Its translation is CASSPTGLADYGYTF.

V and J are TRBV15 and TRBJ2-2, with TRBD1 matching over 9 bases. CDR1 LNHNV and CDR2 YYDKDF come from the germline V gene (reference sequence). V dropped 5 bases and J dropped 4; count of bases not matched to a gene: 11. This CDR3 region has 17 residues. The CDR3 DNA reads as TGTGCCACCAGCGGACTACAGGGGGCAGATCTCACCGGGGAGCTGTTTTTT. As protein: CATSGLQGADLTGELFF.

The CDR3 DNA reads as TGTGCCAGTAGTGTCCGACAGACTGCAACTAATGAAAAACTGTTTTTT. Residues: CASSVRQTATNEKLFF. The chain is built from TRBV19 and TRBJ1-4, with D possibly matching TRBD1 (5 bases). V shed 5 bases and J shed 0 bases, with 13 bases lying between them. The CDR3 consists of 16 residues. Germline lookup yields CDR1 LNHDA and CDR2 SQIVND (reference sequence).

The J gene is TRBJ2-1, the V gene TRBV29-1; D uncertain. Germline V gene data show CDR1 as SQVTM and CDR2 as ANQGSEA. This CDR3 region has 14 residues. V lost 7 bases to trimming and J lost 0 bases, with 13 bases between them. The CDR3 reads CSAGVGFSYNEQFF. The CDR3 nucleotides are TGCAGCGCTGGGGTCGGGTTCTCCTACAATGAGCAGTTCTTC.

The V call is TRBV5-6, the J call TRBJ1-2, with a weak D call TRBD1 (6 bases). V gave up 4 bases and J gave up 4 bases, with 11 bases separating them. Germline V lookup: CDR1 SGHDT, CDR2 YYEEEE. The CDR3 contains 13 residues. For the CDR3, the DNA is TGTGCCAGCAGCGCGACAGGCTTCTATGGCTACACCTTC. Amino acids: CASSATGFYGYTF.

This chain joins TRBV7-6 and TRBJ2-3; 7 bases agree with TRBD1. Losses at the gene ends were 5 bases for V and 3 bases for J; bases not matched to a gene: 11. The germline CDR1 and CDR2 sequences are SGHVS and FNYEAQ. The CDR3 length is 16 residues. The CDR3 DNA follows: TGTGCCAGCAGCCCCCGGACAGGCGAAGGGACAGATACGCAGTATTTT. Protein sequence: CASSPRTGEGTDTQYF.

The table lists this clonotype with a count of one. This rearrangement joins TRBV5-1 to TRBJ2-1; the match to TRBD2 covers 10 bases. Germline V gene data show CDR1 as SGHRS and CDR2 as YFSETQ. The CDR3 loop spans 16 amino acids. The junction had 10 bases not matched to a gene; V was cut back by 1 base and J by 9 bases. The DNA for the CDR3 is TGCGCCAGCAGCTTGTTCTCTAGCGGGAGTGGGGGTGAGCAGTTCTTC. Translated: CASSLFSSGSGGEQFF.

The chain links TRBV6-2 or TRBV6-3 to TRBJ2-3; TRBD1 matches 10 bases. Germline V gives CDR1 MNHEY, CDR2 SVGEGT. The J segment lost 4 bases and the V segment lost 5 bases, leaving 12 bases of the junction unmatched. This CDR3 has 17 amino acids. The CDR3 sequence is CASSAPGQGRRPDTQYF. For the CDR3, the DNA is TGTGCCAGCAGTGCACCGGGACAGGGGAGACGGCCAGATACGCAGTATTTT.

The chain joins TRBV12-5 to TRBJ2-2; maybe TRBD1 (6 bases). The germline V and J ends were trimmed by 4 bases and 3 bases, with 12 bases remaining between them. Germline V gene lookup returns CDR1 LGHNT and CDR2 FRNRAP. CDR3 size: 15 residues. CDR3 sequence reads: CASGSSTGHTGELFF. The CDR3 region has the DNA TGTGCTAGTGGTTCCTCGACAGGCCACACCGGGGAGCTGTTTTTT.

CDR3 residues: CASSERNSYEQYF. CDR3 bases: TGTGCCAGCAGTGAACGGAACTCCTACGAGCAGTACTTC. The chain joins TRBV2 to TRBJ2-7, with D uncertain. Germline assignment: CDR1 SNHLY and CDR2 FYNNEI. CDR3 length: 13 amino acids. The ends were cut back, 2 bases at V and 0 bases at J, with 5 bases in the middle. Full variable domain (outside the CDR3, taken from reference TRBV2 and TRBJ2-7): EPEVTQTPSHQVTQMGQEVILRCVPISNHLYFYWYRQILGQKVEFLVSFYNNEISEKSEIFDDQFSVERPDGSNFTLKIRSTKLEDSAMYFCASSERNSYEQYFGPGTRLTVT.

V is TRBV6-6 and J is TRBJ2-2; a weak D match, TRBD2 (5 bases). V dropped 6 bases and J dropped 1 base, with 12 bases sitting between them. CDR1 is MNHNY and CDR2 is SVGAGI in the germline V gene (reference sequence). The CDR3 length is 15 residues. CDR3 DNA sequence: TGTGCCAGCAGCCCGCCGAGCGGGAACACCGGGGAGCTGTTTTTT. Translated: CASSPPSGNTGELFF.

CDR3 sequence: CASSPLVNTADTGELFF. As DNA, the CDR3 is TGTGCCAGCAGCCCCCTTGTGAACACGGCAGACACCGGGGAGCTGTTTTTT. The chain employs TRBV7-9 and TRBJ2-2; D is uncertain. The CDR3 spans 17 residues. Germline lookup yields CDR1 SEHNR and CDR2 FQNEAQ (reference sequence). Trimming took off 5 bases at V and 3 bases at J, with 19 bases between the two ends.

The gene calls are TRBV7-3 and TRBJ2-1; D uncertain. V was shortened by 2 bases and J by 0 bases, with 5 bases between the two germline ends. Germline V lookup: CDR1 SGHTA, CDR2 FQGTGA. The CDR3 length is 14 residues. The CDR3 loop is CASSLASSYNEQFF. The CDR3 nucleotides read TGTGCCAGCAGCTTAGCGAGCTCCTACAATGAGCAGTTCTTC. The whole variable domain, filled in from reference TRBV7-3 and TRBJ2-1, reads GAGVSQTPSNKVTEKGKYVELRCDPISGHTALYWYRQSLGQGPEFLIYFQGTGAADDSGLPNDRFFAVRPEGSVSTLKIQRTERGDSAVYLCASSLASSYNEQFFGPGTRLTVL.

V is TRBV5-1 and J is TRBJ2-4; 10 bases agree with TRBD2. The CDR3 is made up of 15 amino acids. The V gene end was trimmed by 4 bases and the J gene end by 5 bases; junction bases not matched to a gene: 6. The germline CDR1 and CDR2 sequences are SGHRS and YFSETQ. The DNA for the CDR3 is TGCGCCAGCAGCCTCATAGCGGGAGGACAAAACATTCAGTACTTC. Protein product: CASSLIAGGQNIQYF.

V and J are TRBV2 and TRBJ1-5; TRBD1 aligns across 9 bases. The CDR3 length is 15 residues. Germline values: CDR1 SNHLY, CDR2 FYNNEI. The V segment lost 7 bases and the J segment 6 bases; nucleotides outside the gene matches: 10. In DNA, the CDR3 is TGTGCCAGCATTAGGGACAGGGAGTCGAGTCAGCCCCAGCATTTT. This translates into CASIRDRESSQPQHF.

This clonotype was recorded only once. The gene calls are TRBV27 and TRBJ2-7, with D possibly TRBD2 on 5 matching bases. CDR1 MNHEY and CDR2 SMNVEV come from the germline V gene (reference sequence). V was pared by 5 bases and J by 2 bases, with 16 bases between. CDR3 length: 15 residues. The CDR3 reads CASSLGPDGTYEQYF. CDR3 DNA: TGTGCCAGCAGTCTCGGACCAGACGGGACCTACGAGCAGTACTTC.

This clonotype has only one observation. V and J are TRBV7-3 and TRBJ2-1; 9 positions match TRBD2. The CDR3 sequence is 13 residues long. CDR1 is SGHTA and CDR2 is FQGTGA in the germline V gene. With 5 bases clipped from V and 6 bases from J, the junction kept 2 bases outside the gene matches. Written as DNA, the CDR3 is TGTGCCAGCAGCCCACTAGCGGGCAATGAGCAGTTCTTC. It yields the protein CASSPLAGNEQFF.

The chain links TRBV6-6 to TRBJ2-5; TRBD1 matches 10 bases. In germline, CDR1 is MNHNY, CDR2 SVGAGI (reference sequence). The CDR3 is made up of 16 amino acids. J gave up 5 bases and V 1 base, and 7 bases lay outside the gene matches. The CDR3 sequence: CASSYLGQGVWETQYF. The DNA of the CDR3 is TGTGCCAGCAGTTACTTAGGACAGGGGGTGTGGGAGACCCAGTACTTC.

The chain is built from TRBV18 and TRBJ2-5; TRBD2 agrees at 13 bases. Trimming took 3 bases from V and 1 from J; bases not matched to a gene: 5. The CDR3 extends over 17 amino acids. Germline V gene sequence: CDR1 KGHSH, CDR2 LQKENI. In DNA form, the CDR3 reads TGTGCCAGCTCACCCGGACTAGCGGGAGATGTCCAAGAGACCCAGTACTTC. Encoded protein: CASSPGLAGDVQETQYF.

The gene calls are TRBV4-2 and TRBJ2-2; D possibly corresponds to TRBD2 (5 bases). Germline V lookup: CDR1 LGHNA, CDR2 YNFKEQ. This CDR3 has 16 residues. V lost 1 base and J 1 base, leaving 10 bases between the germline ends. The CDR3: CASSQVSARNTGELFF. The DNA of the CDR3 is TGTGCCAGCAGCCAAGTTAGCGCTAGGAACACCGGGGAGCTGTTTTTT.

The rearrangement joins TRBV30 to TRBJ2-1; 12 nucleotides align to TRBD1. CDR3 length: 15 amino acids. CDR1 and CDR2 from the germline V gene are GTSNPN and SVGIG (reference sequence). Unmatched junction bases numbered 14, after V lost 7 bases and J lost 10 bases. The CDR3 DNA follows: TGTGCCTCGAATCCGGGACAGGGGGCTTCGAACGAGCAGTTCTTC. Translation: CASNPGQGASNEQFF.

This chain connects TRBV12-3 or TRBV12-4 to TRBJ1-1; 8 bases line up with TRBD1. V shed 6 bases and J 7 bases; nucleotides not matched to a gene: 7. The CDR3 runs 13 residues. CDR3 DNA: TGTGCCAGCAGCCGGACAGGGACCCTTGAAGCTTTCTTT. Protein: CASSRTGTLEAFF.

This CDR3 reads CASSLDRGVDNEQFF. CDR3 DNA sequence: TGTGCCAGCAGCTTAGACAGGGGGGTCGACAATGAGCAGTTCTTC. This sequence joins TRBV7-9 and TRBJ2-1; 8 bases map to TRBD1. Germline V lookup: CDR1 SEHNR, CDR2 FQNEAQ (reference sequence). CDR3 length: 15 residues. The V segment lost 1 base and the J segment 5 bases; nucleotides outside the gene matches: 4.

Here the CDR3 DNA reads TGTGCCAGCAGTTCCACTCTTCAGGGAGCGGAGCAGTACTTC. Amino acid sequence: CASSSTLQGAEQYF. The chain recombines TRBV6-5 with TRBJ2-7, with D perhaps given as TRBD1 or TRBD2 (5 bases each). Germline V gene data show CDR1 as MNHEY and CDR2 as SVGAGI. This CDR3 spans 14 amino acids. V shed 4 bases and J shed 7 bases, with 17 bases lying between them.

The chain uses TRBV12-3 or TRBV12-4 and TRBJ2-1; D not resolved. This CDR3 contains 11 residues. V was pared by 3 bases and J by 8 bases, with 5 bases between. This chain's CDR3 is CASSLGHEQFF. For the CDR3, the DNA is TGTGCCAGCAGTTTGGGTCATGAGCAGTTCTTC.

The rearrangement uses TRBV3-1 and TRBJ1-4; maybe TRBD1 (5 bases). This CDR3 is 14 amino acids long. V was cut by 6 bases and J by 7 bases, with 15 bases left in between. In germline, CDR1 is LGHDT, CDR2 YNNKEL (reference sequence). CDR3 coding DNA: TGTGCCAGCAGGACGGGGCTCGGGGGTGAAAAACTGTTTTTT. This encodes CASRTGLGGEKLFF.

The rearrangement links TRBV23-1 to TRBJ2-1; perhaps TRBD1 as D (5 bases). TRBV23-1 falls under the ORF class, with uncertain function. V dropped 5 bases and J dropped 0 bases, with 11 bases sitting between them. CDR3 size: 15 residues. Here the CDR3 DNA reads TGCGCCAGCAGTTCCCACAGGAGCTCCTACAATGAGCAGTTCTTC. Translation: CASSSHRSSYNEQFF.

With respect to this clonotype: A junction boundary mismatches the germline segment, possibly from a read error. The rearrangement links TRBV5-1 to TRBJ2-7; D perhaps matches TRBD1 (6 bases). The length of the CDR3 is 13 residues. Per germline, CDR1 SGHRS and CDR2 YFSETQ. In DNA, the CDR3 is TGCACCAGCAGTGGGGACAACTCCTACGAGCAGTACTTC. Translating it yields CTSSGDNSYEQYF.

This chain connects TRBV7-3 to TRBJ2-2; perhaps TRBD2 as D (6 bases). Germline assignment: CDR1 SGHTA and CDR2 FQGTGA. Trimming took off 5 bases at V and 0 bases at J, with 10 bases between the two ends. The CDR3 is 15 amino acids. The CDR3 region is CASSMLAANTGELFF. As DNA, the CDR3 is TGTGCCAGCAGCATGTTAGCGGCGAACACCGGGGAGCTGTTTTTT.

This clonotype came up once. The genes are TRBV9 and TRBJ2-1, with unresolved D. In germline, CDR1 is SGDLS, CDR2 YYNGEE. V was shortened by 4 bases and J by 5 bases, with 16 bases between the two germline ends. This CDR3 is 15 amino acids long. The CDR3 DNA sequence: TGTGCCAGCAGCACCGACCTACCGACCCACAATGAGCAGTTCTTC. It yields the protein CASSTDLPTHNEQFF.

The CDR3 DNA sequence: TGCGCCAGCAGCTCCGGGACTAGCTTCAATGAGCAGTTCTTC. It encodes CASSSGTSFNEQFF. V gene TRBV5-1 combines with J gene TRBJ2-1; 9 bases match TRBD2. The CDR3 is 14 amino acids. Germline values: CDR1 SGHRS, CDR2 YFSETQ. After removal of 3 bases from V and 6 bases from J, the junction contained 4 bases not matched to a gene.

The J gene is TRBJ1-4, the V gene TRBV2; a weak D match, TRBD1 (5 bases). CDR1 and CDR2 (germline): SNHLY, FYNNEI. The CDR3 runs 14 residues. V dropped 9 bases and J dropped 10 bases, with 21 bases sitting between them. The CDR3 sequence is CASGREGTLGKLFF. CDR3 nucleotides: TGTGCCAGTGGGAGGGAGGGGACGTTGGGAAAACTGTTTTTT. The whole variable domain, filled in from reference TRBV2 and TRBJ1-4, reads EPEVTQTPSHQVTQMGQEVILRCVPISNHLYFYWYRQILGQKVEFLVSFYNNEISEKSEIFDDQFSVERPDGSNFTLKIRSTKLEDSAMYFCASGREGTLGKLFFGSGTQLSVL.